This TCR beta chain is drawn from a study of Graves' ophthalmopathy and Graves' hyperthyroidism. The study, taken as a whole, reports: At around 68% sensitivity and 72% to 75% specificity, the model predicted progression of the ophthalmopathy.

A remark on this clonotype: Its antigen is as yet unknown.

The study amplified TCR beta CDR3 regions using RNA transcripts. The library came from an HTBI-primed first-round RT-PCR and a second-round multiplex PCR. TCRdb called the multiplex PCR reads again in MiXCR, with one record for every CDR3 protein. The sample lists over 650,000 distinct CDR3 sequences; 35% to 45% were seen once. The CDR3 has 12 amino acids. J gave up 9 bases and V 6 bases, and 3 bases lay outside the gene matches. The germline gives CDR1 SGHTA, CDR2 FQGNSA. The chain combines TRBV7-2 with TRBJ2-2, with TRBD1 matching over 8 bases. This TCR was sampled from an adult man with Graves' ophthalmopathy. Material for sequencing was peripheral blood. The CDR3: CASSGQGWELFF. The CDR3, as DNA: TGTGCCAGCAGTGGACAGGGATGGGAGCTGTTTTTT.